This T cell receptor (beta chain) appears in the sequencing data of a study of T cell repertoires in cytomegalovirus infection. Each CDR3 protein is one row after TCRdb ran MiXCR on the reads. The table shows approximately 290,000 distinct CDR3 sequences, with about 26% occurring only once. The CDR3 length is 14 residues. Looked up from germline, CDR1 is DFQATT and CDR2 is SNEGSKA (reference sequence). This clonotype showed up just a few times. At one end the junction does not follow the germline gene, possibly because of a read error. The specimen was PBMCs. The chain is built from TRBV20-1 and TRBJ2-3; 7 nucleotides match TRBD2. This clonotype was sampled from a human donor in good health (CMV status not recorded). Some clones in this sample may be carry-over from other donors' samples. The CDR3: CSARAATSRDTQYF. The CDR3 bases are TGCAGTGCTAGAGCCGCGACTAGCAGAGATACGCAGTATTTT.